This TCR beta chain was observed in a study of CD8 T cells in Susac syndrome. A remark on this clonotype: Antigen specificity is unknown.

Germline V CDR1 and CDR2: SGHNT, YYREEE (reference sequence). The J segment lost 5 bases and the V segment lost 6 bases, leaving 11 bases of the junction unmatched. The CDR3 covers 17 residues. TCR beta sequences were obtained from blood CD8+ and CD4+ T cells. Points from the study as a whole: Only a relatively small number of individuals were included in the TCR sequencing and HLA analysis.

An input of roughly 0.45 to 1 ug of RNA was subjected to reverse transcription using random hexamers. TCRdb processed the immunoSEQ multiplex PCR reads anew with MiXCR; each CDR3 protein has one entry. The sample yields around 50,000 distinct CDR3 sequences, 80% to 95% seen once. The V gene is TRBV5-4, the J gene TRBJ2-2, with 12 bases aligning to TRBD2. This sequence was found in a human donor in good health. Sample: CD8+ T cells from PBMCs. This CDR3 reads CASTSSSGRARTGELFF. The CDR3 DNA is TGTGCCAGCACCAGTTCTAGCGGGAGGGCCCGGACCGGGGAGCTGTTTTTT.